This T cell receptor (beta chain) originates from a study of T-cell memory formation after mild COVID-19. Concerning this clonotype itself: The antigen is not known.

Regarding the study as a whole: Contracting CD4+ clones were located mainly in CM and EM, and CD8+ clones in EMRA.

MiXCR, run by TCRdb on the 5' RACE reads, gives a single entry per CDR3 protein. This sample has some 600,000 distinct CDR3 sequences, with 17% found just once. This clonotype was sampled from an adult woman who had mild COVID-19 (a few samples of this study predate the infection). Cell type and time point are not known. The sequenced sample consisted of PBMCs or a T cell subset sorted from them (not recorded which).

CDR3 coding DNA: TGTGCCACCCGGACAGGGGGGTCCTCTAAGGGCTACACCTTC. Its protein product is CATRTGGSSKGYTF. V and J are TRBV6-2 or TRBV6-3 and TRBJ1-2; 10 bases align to TRBD1. The V and J ends lost 10 bases and 8 bases, in that order; junction bases with no gene match: 13. Germline assignment: CDR1 MNHEY and CDR2 SVGEGT. The length of the CDR3 is 14 residues.